Presented here are 3 T cell receptor beta chains from one specimen sequenced in a study of T cells in Graves' hyperthyroidism and ophthalmopathy. RNA transcripts served as the template for amplifying TCR beta CDR3 regions. With the HTBI primer set, the TCR CDR3 went through a first round of RT-PCR. Each CDR3 protein is one row after TCRdb ran MiXCR on the multiplex PCR reads. The sample consists of about 420,000 distinct CDR3 sequences, approximately 14% of them appearing once. Material for sequencing was blood. The source of these receptors is a woman under 30 with Graves' hyperthyroidism.

Only a few counts were recorded for this clonotype. This sequence joins TRBV7-8 and TRBJ2-2; D ambiguous. There are 14 residues in the CDR3. The V end lost 4 bases, the J end lost 6 bases, and 12 bases lay between the germline ends. Germline V gene lookup returns CDR1 SGHVS and CDR2 FQNEAQ. The CDR3 nucleotides read TGTGCCAGCAGCTATGGGCCCCCGGCCGGGGAGCTGTTTTTT. This translates into CASSYGPPAGELFF.

This clonotype has ten or more counts. The gene calls are TRBV20-1 and TRBJ1-4; D unclear. The V gene's germline CDR1 is DFQATT and CDR2 SNEGSKA (reference sequence). The CDR3 covers 13 residues. Trimming removed 6 bases from V and 5 bases from J, with 13 bases in between. The CDR3 loop reads CSAYLGENEKLFF. CDR3 nucleotides: TGCAGTGCCTACCTGGGAGAGAATGAAAAACTGTTTTTT.

This clonotype was counted ten times or more. The chain has TRBV7-2 and TRBJ2-7, with D possibly being TRBD2 (5 bases). Germline loops: CDR1 SGHTA, CDR2 FQGNSA. Between the trimmed V and J ends, which lost 1 base and 6 bases, there was a span of 10 bases. This CDR3 spans 13 amino acids. CDR3 protein: CASSLGLATEQYF. The CDR3 nucleotides read TGTGCCAGCAGCTTAGGTCTAGCTACCGAGCAGTACTTC.